Listed here are 17 T cell receptor beta chains from one sample, sequenced in a study of T cells in women clearing cervical HPV infection. The assay was immunoSEQ multiplex PCR, and TCRdb's table has in-frame clones only and misses some. This sample's table reports more than 25,000 clones. Material: blood buffy coat. The receptors come from a woman between 18 and 75 years old with a cervical HPV16 infection that either progressed to CIN3+ or cleared (not recorded which).

The CDR3 loop is CASSVIYTGGLGGSDTQYF. Incomplete CDR3 DNA: TGTGCCAGTAGTGTCATTTACACAGGGGGCCTAGGGGGCTCAGATACG. The gene calls are TRBV19 and TRBJ2-3, with TRBD1 matching over 9 bases. The read terminates 3 residues before the CDR3 end, so the remaining end is supplied by the germline J gene. The CDR3 is made up of 19 amino acids. Germline lookup yields CDR1 LNHDA and CDR2 SQIVND (reference sequence). The J segment lost 4 bases and the V segment lost 5 bases, leaving 19 bases of the junction unmatched.

About this clone: Read data end 3 residues before the CDR3 end; the end is taken from the germline J gene. The rearrangement uses TRBV6-2 or TRBV6-3 and TRBJ1-2; D gene unclear. Deletions cut 7 bases from V and 4 bases from J, with 22 bases between. The CDR3 totals 16 residues. The germline CDR1 and CDR2 sequences are MNHEY and SVGEGT. Here the CDR3 reads CASTSRHSQPTYGYTF. The sequenced part of the CDR3 DNA is TGTGCCAGCACCTCACGTCACAGCCAACCGACCTATGGC.

To note about this clone: The read stops 3 residues short of the end of the CDR3; the missing end is completed from the germline J gene. This rearrangement joins TRBV7-3 to TRBJ2-3; 10 bases are shared with TRBD2. J lost 0 bases, V lost 5 bases, and 8 bases had no gene match. The CDR3 runs to 17 residues. The V gene's germline CDR1 is SGHTA and CDR2 FQGTGA. CDR3: CASSTRGLAESTDTQYF. CDR3 DNA, as far as it was read: TGTGCCAGCAGCACTAGAGGACTAGCGGAAAGCACAGATACG.

As concerns this clone: The CDR3 goes on 3 residues after the read ends, and that part is filled in from the germline J gene. This rearrangement joins TRBV20-1 to TRBJ2-4, with TRBD2 matching 8 bases. The trim removed 3 bases at V and 6 bases at J, leaving 7 bases unmatched. CDR1 is DFQATT, CDR2 SNEGSKA, per germline (reference sequence). The CDR3 spans 14 residues. The sequenced part of the CDR3 DNA is TGCAGTGCTAGCCCACCTACTAGCGGAAACATT. Its translation is CSASPPTSGNI. The complete CDR3 reads CSASPPTSGNIQYF.

In regard to this clone: The CDR3 end falls 3 residues outside the read, so it is completed with the germline J gene. The J gene is TRBJ2-3, the V gene TRBV18, with a weak D call TRBD1 (5 bases). The V end lost 0 bases, the J end lost 6 bases, and 13 bases lay between the germline ends. This CDR3 is 15 amino acids long. Germline V gives CDR1 KGHSH, CDR2 LQKENI. The CDR3 bases that were read are TGTGCCAGCTCACCACCCGGTTGGGGCGACGATACG. As protein: CASSPPGWGDDT. The entire CDR3 protein reads CASSPPGWGDDTQYF.

On this clone itself: The read comes to an end 3 residues before the CDR3 does, leaving the germline J gene to fill in the end. This chain links TRBV19 with TRBJ2-1; 7 nucleotides line up with TRBD1. The germline V gene encodes CDR1 LNHDA and CDR2 SQIVND (reference sequence). The CDR3 extends over 14 amino acids. Germline trimming cut 7 bases from V and 0 bases from J; bases unmatched to any gene: 3. The sequenced part of the CDR3 DNA is TGTGCCAGTAAGGACAGGAGCTCCTACAATGAG. It yields the protein CASKDRSSYNE. In full, the CDR3 reads CASKDRSSYNEQFF.

On this clone itself: The CDR3 is cut off 3 residues early in the read; its end comes from the germline J gene. J is TRBJ2-1 and V is TRBV12-3 or TRBV12-4; TRBD2 matches 10 bases. CDR3 length: 15 amino acids. Trimming removed 7 bases from V and 6 bases from J; junction bases left unmatched: 9. This chain's CDR3 is CASTTLAGISNEQFF. CDR3 DNA, as far as it was read: TGTGCCAGCACCACACTAGCGGGAATTTCCAATGAG.

On this clone: The junction does not match germline at one end; this may be a read error. The DNA read from the CDR3 is TGTGCCAGCAGCTTACTGGGACAGGGAGCAGAGACG. The encoded protein is CASSLLGQGAET. The entire CDR3 is CASSLLGQGAETQYF. This chain uses TRBV7-3 with TRBJ2-3; 9 bases agree with TRBD1. The CDR3 end is not reached by the read, which stops 3 residues before it; the germline J gene fills it in. The CDR3 has 15 amino acids. In germline, CDR1 is SGHTA, CDR2 FQGTGA.

As regards this clone: The read halts 3 residues ahead of the CDR3 end, with the missing end drawn from the germline J gene. The chain recombines TRBV19 with TRBJ2-5; 10 bases fit TRBD2. This CDR3 comprises 17 residues. V lost 3 bases, J lost 2 bases, and 9 bases stayed unmatched. CDR1 and CDR2 from the germline V gene are LNHDA and SQIVND (reference sequence). The DNA read from the CDR3 is TGTGCCAGTAGTATCCGCCGGCTAGCGGGAGCACAAGAGACC. This sequence encodes CASSIRRLAGAQET. The entire CDR3 protein is CASSIRRLAGAQETQYF. Full variable domain (remainder filled in from reference TRBV19 and TRBJ2-5): DGGITQSPKYLFRKEGQNVTLSCEQNLNHDAMYWYRQDPGQGLRLIYYSQIVNDFQKGDIAEGYSVSREKKESFPLTVTSAQKNPTAFYLCASSIRRLAGAQETQYFGPGTRLLVL.

Comments on this clone: The read terminates 3 residues before the CDR3 end, so the remaining end is supplied by the germline J gene. The rearrangement links TRBV2 to TRBJ2-1; 10 bases match TRBD2. This CDR3 comprises 15 residues. CDR1 and CDR2 from the germline V gene are SNHLY and FYNNEI. The V segment lost 6 bases and the J segment 5 bases; nucleotides outside the gene matches: 7. The CDR3 here is CASRVSGRADNEQFF. Incomplete CDR3 DNA: TGTGCCAGCAGGGTAAGCGGGAGGGCAGACAATGAG.

In regard to this clone: Sequencing ends 3 residues short of the CDR3 end; the germline J gene provides the rest. The chain uses TRBV20-1 and TRBJ2-1, with D tentatively TRBD1 (5 bases). Germline V gene data show CDR1 as DFQATT and CDR2 as SNEGSKA (reference sequence). This CDR3 comprises 13 residues. V lost 0 bases, J lost 4 bases, and 7 bases lay in between. CDR3 amino acids: CSARDQGYNEQFF. The part of the CDR3 DNA that was read is TGCAGTGCTAGAGATCAGGGATACAATGAG.

As for this clone: The CDR3 end is not reached by the read, which stops 3 residues before it; the germline J gene fills it in. The chain couples TRBV2 to TRBJ1-2; D not certain. This CDR3 has 12 amino acids. CDR1 and CDR2 from the germline V gene are SNHLY and FYNNEI. The DNA read from the CDR3 is TGTGCCAGCAAGCTCCTCCCCTACGAC. The encoded protein is CASKLLPYD. The complete CDR3 sequence is CASKLLPYDYTF.

On this clone itself: The sequenced fragment ends 3 residues before the CDR3 boundary, so the rest is inferred from the germline J gene. The chain joins TRBV7-8 to TRBJ1-2; 9 bases match TRBD1. V dropped 4 bases and J dropped 2; count of bases not matched to a gene: 2. The germline gives CDR1 SGHVS, CDR2 FQNEAQ. The CDR3 totals 14 residues. The DNA read from the CDR3 is TGTGCCAGCAGCTCAGGACAGGGGAACTATGGC. Translated, it gives CASSSGQGNYG. The CDR3 in full is CASSSGQGNYGYTF.

CDR3 sequence: CASSPGLHDYTF. The sequenced CDR3 bases are TGTGCCAGCTCACCAGGGCTCCACGAC. V is TRBV18 and J is TRBJ1-2; D is unresolved. The CDR3 end falls 3 residues outside the read, so it is completed with the germline J gene. CDR3 size: 12 residues. The germline V gene encodes CDR1 KGHSH and CDR2 LQKENI.

Regarding this clone: The missing CDR3 end, 3 residues past where the read stops, is filled in from the germline J gene. The rearrangement links TRBV30 to TRBJ2-3; 7 nucleotides agree with TRBD1. CDR3 length equals 14 residues. Germline V gene data show CDR1 as GTSNPN and CDR2 as SVGIG (reference sequence). The CDR3 loop is CAWREHRGRETQYF. The part of the CDR3 DNA that was read is TGTGCCTGGAGAGAACATAGGGGGCGAGAGACG.

To note about this clone: The read gets to within 3 residues of the CDR3 end, and the germline J gene fills in the rest. The rearrangement links TRBV6-1 to TRBJ2-3; D call uncertain. The CDR3 extends over 15 amino acids. Germline loops: CDR1 MNHNS, CDR2 SASEGT. The V end lost 2 bases, the J end lost 3 bases, and 12 bases lay between the germline ends. The CDR3 sequence: CASSEYIKVTDTQYF. The sequenced CDR3 bases are TGTGCCAGCAGTGAATATATTAAGGTGACAGATACG.

As to this clone: The read terminates 3 residues before the CDR3 end, so the remaining end is supplied by the germline J gene. The chain employs TRBV5-1 and TRBJ2-5; 11 bases align to TRBD1. Germline CDR1 and CDR2: SGHRS and YFSETQ. V shed 8 bases and J 5 bases; nucleotides not matched to a gene: 11. This CDR3 comprises 15 residues. The part of the CDR3 DNA that was read is TGCGCCAGTACCGGGACAGGGGGTGTTGGGGAGACC. This encodes CASTGTGGVGET. The full CDR3 reads CASTGTGGVGETQYF.